The rows below give T cell receptor beta chains drawn from one sample of a study of blood T cell repertoires in COVID-19. Data came from immunoSEQ multiplex PCR; TCRdb stores just in-frame clones and leaves some out. The top ten clones hold 6.9% of a sample with 250,000 to 350,000 clones, about 87% of them seen once. What was sequenced was peripheral blood. Receptors originate from a woman in her 30s who had recovered from COVID-19. Each CDR3 is given with its conserved first and last residue. D genes are given only for firm matches. Some rows mark clone size as missing; the rest say once, few, many or name a class of expanded clone.

d_call	v_call	clone_size	j_call	cdr3_aa	cdr3_nt
NA	TRBV7-9	NA	TRBJ2-7	CASSLTSGSYEQYF	TGTGCCAGCAGCTTGACATCCGGCTCCTACGAGCAGTACTTC
NA	TRBV3-1/TRBV3-2	NA	TRBJ1-4	CASSLRRGGDDEKLFF	TGTGCCAGCAGCCTAAGACGGGGAGGGGACGATGAAAAACTGTTTTTT
TRBD2	TRBV5-1	NA	TRBJ2-3	CASSLESSGGSVDTQYF	TGCGCCAGCAGCTTGGAGTCTAGCGGGGGGAGTGTGGATACGCAGTATTTT
NA	TRBV7-2	NA	TRBJ2-3	CASREAGQRPDTQYF	TGTGCCAGCAGAGAAGCCGGACAGCGCCCAGATACGCAGTATTTT
TRBD1	TRBV7-9	NA	TRBJ1-5	CASKGTGLNQPQHF	TGTGCCAGCAAGGGGACAGGGCTCAATCAGCCCCAGCATTTT
NA	TRBV7-2	NA	TRBJ1-1	CASSWGGAEAFF	TGTGCCAGCAGCTGGGGAGGGGCTGAAGCTTTCTTT
TRBD2	TRBV13	NA	TRBJ2-3	CASSWTSGGKPSTDTQYF	TGTGCCAGCAGCTGGACTAGCGGGGGGAAGCCTAGCACAGATACGCAGTATTTT
NA	TRBV7-9	NA	TRBJ1-2	CASSFGTPPWDDGYTF	TGTGCCAGCAGCTTCGGGACACCGCCTTGGGACGATGGCTACACCTTC
NA	TRBV9	NA	TRBJ2-2	CASSPRERRYTGELFF	TGTGCCAGCAGCCCCCGGGAAAGACGGTATACAGGGGAGCTGTTTTTT
NA	TRBV19	NA	TRBJ2-7	CASSIAGYEQYF	TGTGCCAGTAGTATCGCAGGCTACGAGCAGTACTTC
TRBD1	TRBV28	NA	TRBJ2-3	CASSRPTGTGGGDTQYF	TGTGCCAGCAGTCGCCCGACCGGGACAGGGGGCGGAGATACGCAGTATTTT
NA	TRBV27	NA	TRBJ2-3	CASSSLGGLDTDTQYF	TGTGCCAGCAGTTCACTCGGGGGGCTGGACACAGATACGCAGTATTTT
NA	TRBV19	NA	TRBJ2-1	CASSMRRDDNEQFF	TGTGCCAGTAGTATGCGGAGGGATGACAATGAGCAGTTCTTC
NA	TRBV7-8	NA	TRBJ1-6	CASSLATAYNSPLHF	TGTGCCAGCAGCTTAGCGACAGCTTATAATTCACCCCTCCACTTT
NA	TRBV5-5	NA	TRBJ1-3	CASSLQVGSGNTIYF	TGTGCCAGCAGCTTACAGGTCGGCTCTGGAAACACCATATATTTT
NA	TRBV19	NA	TRBJ1-5	CASSIGPVEGGQPQHF	TGTGCCAGTAGTATAGGTCCGGTCGAAGGCGGTCAGCCCCAGCATTTT
TRBD1	TRBV6-5	NA	TRBJ1-6	CASSYSTGMLSPLHF	TGTGCCAGCAGTTACTCGACAGGGATGCTCTCACCCCTCCACTTT
NA	TRBV3-1/TRBV3-2	NA	TRBJ2-3	CASSLGTSTDTQYF	TGTGCCAGCAGCCTGGGGACTAGCACAGATACGCAGTATTTT
NA	TRBV6-5	NA	TRBJ2-7	CASSYSPSSYEQYF	TGTGCCAGCAGTTACTCACCTAGCTCCTACGAGCAGTACTTC
NA	TRBV7-2	NA	TRBJ1-1	CASRVFSGTEAFF	TGTGCCAGCAGGGTGTTCAGTGGCACTGAAGCTTTCTTT
NA	TRBV5-5	NA	TRBJ1-6	CASSRDWGYGNSPLHF	TGTGCCAGCAGCCGGGACTGGGGGTACGGTAATTCACCCCTCCACTTT
NA	TRBV19	NA	TRBJ2-5	CASSITGQETQYF	TGTGCCAGTAGTATAACAGGGCAAGAGACCCAGTACTTC
NA	TRBV29-1	NA	TRBJ1-1	CSVVGAKTMNTEAFF	TGCAGCGTTGTGGGGGCCAAAACAATGAACACTGAAGCTTTCTTT
TRBD1	TRBV29-1	once	TRBJ2-3	CSVRGTGDPDTQYF	TGCAGCGTTCGCGGGACAGGGGACCCAGATACGCAGTATTTT
NA	TRBV2	NA	TRBJ1-4	CASREPGLGRNEKLFF	TGTGCCAGCAGAGAACCAGGGTTAGGTCGTAACGAAAAACTGTTTTTT
NA	TRBV11-2	NA	TRBJ2-2	CASSLERGNTGELFF	TGTGCCAGCAGCTTAGAAAGGGGCAACACCGGGGAGCTGTTTTTT
NA	TRBV27	NA	TRBJ2-5	CASSSQGETQYF	TGTGCCAGCAGTTCACAGGGAGAGACCCAGTACTTC
TRBD2	TRBV2	NA	TRBJ2-5	CATEPRTSGGAETQYF	TGTGCCACCGAACCTCGGACTAGCGGGGGGGCGGAGACCCAGTACTTC
TRBD1	TRBV3-1/TRBV3-2	NA	TRBJ1-1	CASSPWTGELEAFF	TGTGCCAGCAGCCCATGGACAGGTGAACTCGAAGCTTTCTTT
TRBD2	TRBV28	NA	TRBJ2-3	CASSFSGGEADTQYF	TGTGCCAGCAGCTTTAGCGGGGGGGAAGCAGATACGCAGTATTTT
TRBD1	TRBV29-1	NA	TRBJ1-1	CSAAGQGLTEAFF	TGCAGCGCGGCGGGACAGGGATTAACTGAAGCTTTCTTT
NA	TRBV25-1	few	TRBJ1-2	CASSEYVIGGPFYGYTF	TGTGCCAGCAGTGAATATGTAATCGGGGGACCTTTCTATGGCTACACCTTC
NA	TRBV4-2	NA	TRBJ1-6	CASSQEGGKGSPLHF	TGTGCCAGCAGCCAAGAAGGCGGGAAGGGTTCACCCCTCCACTTT
NA	TRBV4-2	NA	TRBJ2-5	CASSQERETQYF	TGTGCCAGCAGCCAAGAGCGCGAGACCCAGTACTTC
NA	TRBV30	NA	TRBJ1-6	CAWSDGRNSPLHF	TGTGCCTGGAGTGATGGGAGGAATTCACCCCTCCACTTT
NA	TRBV7-8	few	TRBJ2-5	CASSSIETQYF	TGTGCCAGCAGCTCAATCGAGACCCAGTACTTC
NA	TRBV5-1	few	TRBJ2-3	CASSRGGAGATDTQYF	TGCGCCAGCAGCCGTGGTGGGGCAGGGGCAACAGATACGCAGTATTTT
NA	TRBV7-2	once	TRBJ1-4	CASSLRTRRNEKLFF	TGTGCCAGCAGCCTAAGGACTCGGCGGAATGAAAAACTGTTTTTT
NA	TRBV4-2	many	TRBJ2-2	CASSPRSVSAYGELFF	TGTGCCAGCAGCCCCCGTTCCGTTAGCGCGTACGGGGAGCTGTTTTTT
TRBD1	TRBV5-1	NA	TRBJ2-7	CASTAGTGYEQYF	TGCGCCAGCACCGCCGGGACAGGCTACGAGCAGTACTTC
NA	TRBV7-2	once	TRBJ1-6	CASSLAPGKVESYNSPLHF	TGTGCCAGCAGCTTAGCGCCCGGGAAAGTAGAATCCTATAATTCACCCCTCCACTTT
TRBD1	TRBV28	once	TRBJ2-1	CASSPGTGGPYNEQFF	TGTGCCAGCAGTCCCGGGACAGGTGGGCCCTACAATGAGCAGTTCTTC
TRBD1	TRBV10-3	NA	TRBJ2-7	CAISDSPTGGAGEQYF	TGTGCCATCAGTGACTCCCCGACAGGGGGCGCGGGGGAGCAGTACTTC
NA	TRBV5-6	NA	TRBJ2-3	CASSTSTDTQYF	TGTGCCAGCAGCACAAGCACAGATACGCAGTATTTT
TRBD1	TRBV24-1	NA	TRBJ2-7	CATSDPNGQAYEQYF	TGTGCCACCAGTGACCCGAACGGACAGGCCTACGAGCAGTACTTC
NA	TRBV2	NA	TRBJ1-6	CASSDSQGRINSPLHF	TGTGCCAGCAGTGACTCGCAGGGTAGAATAAATTCACCCCTCCACTTT
TRBD1	TRBV5-6	NA	TRBJ1-5	CASSGQGVTQPQHF	TGTGCCAGCAGCGGACAGGGGGTCACTCAGCCCCAGCATTTT